The 16 T cell receptor beta chains below come from one sample, sequenced in a study of OX40 agonist ivuxolimab in advanced cancers. Data came from immunoSEQ multiplex PCR; TCRdb stores just in-frame clones and leaves some out. The sample holds about 48,000 clones, approximately 90% seen once. The source was CD4+ or CD8+ T cells sorted from blood, collected in a trial of the OX40 agonist ivuxolimab. Receptor source: an adult with an advanced solid tumor such as melanoma, head and neck, liver or kidney cancer.

The genes are TRBV4-3 and TRBJ2-3; no reliable D call. The CDR3 has 12 residues. Germline CDR1 LGHNA, CDR2 YSLEER. Trimming shortened V by 1 base and J by 4 bases, and 3 bases separated the two germline ends. The CDR3 sequence is CASSQVPDTQYF. The CDR3 DNA reads as TGCGCCAGCAGCCAAGTCCCAGATACGCAGTATTTT.

V usage is TRBV27 and J usage is TRBJ2-2, with TRBD2 identical over 8 bases. The CDR3 spans 15 residues. Germline-derived CDR1 and CDR2 are MNHEY and SMNVEV (reference sequence). With 5 bases clipped from V and 1 base from J, the junction kept 3 bases outside the gene matches. The CDR3 DNA sequence: TGTGCCAGCAGTGGCGGGGGGCTGAACACCGGGGAGCTGTTTTTT. Translated, it gives CASSGGGLNTGELFF.

This chain uses TRBV5-1 with TRBJ1-2; 7 bases fit TRBD1. The germline V gene has CDR1 SGHRS and CDR2 YFSETQ. This CDR3 is 17 amino acids long. Unmatched junction bases numbered 12, after V lost 3 bases and J lost 1 base. The CDR3 DNA is TGCGCCAGCAGCTCCCATGACAGGGACGGTGTTAACTATGGCTACACCTTC. Its translation is CASSSHDRDGVNYGYTF.

The gene calls are TRBV6-5 and TRBJ1-1; maybe TRBD1 (6 bases). CDR3 length: 15 residues. Looked up from germline, CDR1 is MNHEY and CDR2 is SVGAGI. Deletions cut 2 bases from V and 4 bases from J, with 14 bases between. The CDR3 region is CASSYNGGPATEAFF. Written as DNA, the CDR3 is TGTGCCAGCAGTTACAATGGGGGGCCTGCCACTGAAGCTTTCTTT.

The V call is TRBV25-1, the J call TRBJ2-1, with D possibly TRBD2 on 5 matching bases. The V end was cut by 3 bases, the J end by 3 bases, with 12 bases between. The CDR3 covers 15 residues. Germline V gene sequence: CDR1 MGHDK, CDR2 SYGVNS. This CDR3 reads CASSDGGPLYNEQFF. CDR3 sequence (DNA): TGTGCCAGCAGTGATGGCGGGCCCCTCTACAATGAGCAGTTCTTC.

This sequence joins TRBV7-8 and TRBJ1-2; D ambiguous. The CDR3 sequence is 15 residues long. Trimming removed 1 base at V and 4 bases at J, with 13 bases between. Germline CDR1 SGHVS, CDR2 FQNEAQ. The CDR3 here is CASSLGPGVGYGYTF. In DNA form, the CDR3 reads TGTGCCAGCAGCTTAGGGCCCGGGGTCGGCTATGGCTACACCTTC.

This chain links TRBV30 with TRBJ1-2; no clear D. The CDR3 runs 13 residues. In germline, CDR1 is GTSNPN, CDR2 SVGIG (reference sequence). V was clipped by 5 bases and J by 0 bases, with 10 bases between them. For the CDR3, the DNA is TGTGCCTGGCTGAACCCGGCTAACTATGGCTACACCTTC. It encodes CAWLNPANYGYTF.

The chain recombines TRBV18 with TRBJ2-7; D is uncertain. Germline loops: CDR1 KGHSH, CDR2 LQKENI. V was cut by 3 bases and J by 3 bases, with 15 bases left in between. CDR3 length: 15 amino acids. The CDR3 spells CASSPLGSRDYEQYF. The CDR3 DNA is TGTGCCAGCTCACCTTTGGGCAGCCGAGACTACGAGCAGTACTTC.

The chain employs TRBV5-6 and TRBJ1-2, with no clear D. This CDR3 spans 13 amino acids. CDR1 and CDR2 from the germline V gene are SGHDT and YYEEEE. V shed 2 bases and J shed 5 bases, with 10 bases lying between them. CDR3 protein: CASSFATGYGYTF. The CDR3 DNA reads as TGTGCCAGCAGCTTCGCCACCGGATATGGCTACACCTTC.

V gene TRBV7-8 combines with J gene TRBJ1-4, with a possible D match to TRBD1 (5 bases). The CDR3 covers 16 residues. Germline CDR1 and CDR2: SGHVS and FQNEAQ. Deletions cut 3 bases from V and 6 bases from J, with 17 bases between. The CDR3 DNA sequence: TGTGCCAGCAGCTTTGCCAGGGTATACCTGGATGAAAAACTGTTTTTT. This codes for CASSFARVYLDEKLFF.

The V gene is TRBV5-5, the J gene TRBJ1-2; TRBD1 aligns across 10 bases. The CDR3 totals 13 residues. Germline-derived CDR1 and CDR2 are SGHKS and YYEKEE (reference sequence). Germline trimming cut 3 bases from V and 8 bases from J; bases unmatched to any gene: 4. The CDR3 region is CASSSTGGEGYTF. CDR3 nucleotides: TGTGCCAGCAGCTCGACAGGGGGCGAAGGCTACACCTTC. Complete variable domain (other parts from reference TRBV5-5 and TRBJ1-2): DAGVTQSPTHLIKTRGQQVTLRCSPISGHKSVSWYQQVLGQGPQFIFQYYEKEERGRGNFPDRFSARQFPNYSSELNVNALLLGDSALYLCASSSTGGEGYTFGSGTRLTVV.

In DNA, the CDR3 is TGTGCCAGCAGCGTCGGACTAGCGGGGGTCGAGCAGTACTTC. Its protein product is CASSVGLAGVEQYF. V usage is TRBV9 and J usage is TRBJ2-7; 13 bases are a match to TRBD2. Germline V gene sequence: CDR1 SGDLS, CDR2 YYNGEE. The CDR3 has 14 residues. J lost 6 bases, V lost 2 bases, and 2 bases had no gene match.

The chain links TRBV7-9 to TRBJ2-1, with 8 bases identical to TRBD1. In germline, CDR1 is SEHNR, CDR2 FQNEAQ (reference sequence). Trimming took 5 bases from V and 7 from J; bases not matched to a gene: 7. The CDR3 covers 14 residues. The CDR3 nucleotides read TGTGCCAGCAGCCCCTTACAGGGGGTTAATGAGCAGTTCTTC. Translation gives CASSPLQGVNEQFF.

The chain links TRBV7-9 to TRBJ2-7; a possible D gene is TRBD2 (5 bases). V shed 2 bases and J shed 3 bases, with 11 bases lying between them. This CDR3 is built from 14 residues. Germline assignment: CDR1 SEHNR and CDR2 FQNEAQ (reference sequence). The CDR3 DNA reads TGTGCCAGCAGCTTAATGGAGGAGAGCTACGAGCAGTACTTC. Amino acid sequence: CASSLMEESYEQYF. Full variable domain (remainder filled in from reference TRBV7-9 and TRBJ2-7): DTGVSQNPRHKITKRGQNVTFRCDPISEHNRLYWYRQTLGQGPEFLTYFQNEAQLEKSRLLSDRFSAERPKGSFSTLEIQRTEQGDSAMYLCASSLMEESYEQYFGPGTRLTVT.

The CDR3 loop is CASSVDGRTEAFF. CDR3 nucleotides: TGTGCCAGCAGCGTAGATGGCCGGACTGAAGCTTTCTTT. This chain links TRBV9 with TRBJ1-1; D is ambiguous. Trimming cost V 0 bases and J 5 bases, with 8 bases left between them. CDR1 is SGDLS, CDR2 YYNGEE, per germline. The CDR3 sequence is 13 residues long.

The chain links TRBV11-3 to TRBJ2-7; no reliable D call. This CDR3 is 12 amino acids long. Germline loops: CDR1 SGHNT, CDR2 YENEEA. V lost 4 bases and J 3 bases, leaving 7 bases between the germline ends. CDR3 region: CASSSGSYEQYF. The CDR3 DNA follows: TGTGCCAGCAGCTCCGGAAGCTACGAGCAGTACTTC. The full variable domain, its missing parts supplied by reference TRBV11-3 and TRBJ2-7, is EAGVVQSPRYKIIEKKQPVAFWCNPISGHNTLYWYLQNLGQGPELLIRYENEEAVDDSQLPKDRFSAERLKGVDSTLKIQPAELGDSAVYLCASSSGSYEQYFGPGTRLTVT.